Listed below are T cell receptor beta chains from one sample, sequenced in a study of spatial heterogeneity in lung cancer. TCRdb redid the calling of the 5' RACE reads with MiXCR, one entry per CDR3 protein. The sample lists around 44,000 distinct CDR3 sequences; about 10% were seen once. The sample here was PBMCs, taken at follow-up. These receptor sequences come from a female donor with early-stage non-small cell lung cancer. The CDR3 runs from the conserved cysteine through the conserved F or W. Fields, in order: D gene, clone size, J gene, V gene, CDR3 protein, CDR3 DNA. D genes are given only for firm matches. A clone size is listed for some rows: how often the clone was seen (once, few, many), or a class if it is expanded.

d_call: -
clone_size: -
j_call: TRBJ2-7
v_call: TRBV14
cdr3_aa: CASSQAGAYEQYF
cdr3_nt: TGTGCCAGCAGCCAAGCTGGCGCCTACGAGCAGTACTTC

d_call: TRBD2
clone_size: -
j_call: TRBJ2-1
v_call: TRBV19
cdr3_aa: CASSFRRGSGGSENEQFF
cdr3_nt: TGTGCCAGTAGTTTTCGAAGGGGTAGCGGGGGGTCCGAGAATGAGCAGTTCTTC

d_call: -
clone_size: -
j_call: TRBJ1-1
v_call: TRBV11-1
cdr3_aa: CASSLYSGMNTEAFF
cdr3_nt: TGTGCCAGCAGCTTATACTCGGGTATGAACACTGAAGCTTTCTTT

d_call: -
clone_size: many
j_call: TRBJ1-4
v_call: TRBV23-1
cdr3_aa: CASSRGSATNEKLFF
cdr3_nt: TGCGCCAGCAGTCGAGGTTCCGCAACTAATGAAAAACTGTTTTTT

d_call: -
clone_size: few
j_call: TRBJ1-5
v_call: TRBV10-3
cdr3_aa: CAISGQPSSQPQHF
cdr3_nt: TGTGCCATCAGCGGACAGCCCTCTTCCCAGCCCCAGCATTTT

d_call: -
clone_size: -
j_call: TRBJ1-2
v_call: TRBV7-2
cdr3_aa: CASSLAHMGKRDYGYTF
cdr3_nt: TGTGCCAGCAGCTTAGCGCACATGGGGAAAAGGGACTATGGCTACACCTTC

d_call: -
clone_size: few
j_call: TRBJ2-1
v_call: TRBV12-5
cdr3_aa: CASGLVTGTGHNEQFF
cdr3_nt: TGTGCTAGTGGTTTGGTCACCGGGACGGGACACAATGAGCAGTTCTTC

d_call: -
clone_size: -
j_call: TRBJ2-3
v_call: TRBV7-2
cdr3_aa: CASSRVPLEITSTDTQYF
cdr3_nt: TGTGCCAGCAGCCGAGTTCCTCTGGAAATAACTAGCACAGATACGCAGTATTTT

d_call: -
clone_size: -
j_call: TRBJ2-7
v_call: TRBV4-1
cdr3_aa: CASSPLGLDINEQYF
cdr3_nt: TGCGCCAGCAGCCCTCTCGGGTTAGACATCAACGAGCAGTACTTC

d_call: -
clone_size: -
j_call: TRBJ1-1
v_call: TRBV7-3
cdr3_aa: CASSLAGANTEAFF
cdr3_nt: TGTGCCAGCAGCTTGGCAGGGGCGAACACTGAAGCTTTCTTT

d_call: -
clone_size: many
j_call: TRBJ1-2
v_call: TRBV24-1
cdr3_aa: CATSDLPLSGYTF
cdr3_nt: TGTGCCACCAGTGATTTGCCCCTCTCTGGCTACACCTTC

d_call: TRBD1
clone_size: many
j_call: TRBJ2-4
v_call: TRBV12-5
cdr3_aa: CASGLVLGQGSWNIQYF
cdr3_nt: TGTGCTAGTGGTTTGGTACTGGGACAGGGGAGTTGGAACATTCAGTACTTC

d_call: -
clone_size: many
j_call: TRBJ1-1
v_call: TRBV6-5
cdr3_aa: CASSYSRGAKAFF
cdr3_nt: TGTGCCAGCAGTTACTCCCGGGGTGCCAAAGCTTTCTTT

d_call: TRBD2
clone_size: many
j_call: TRBJ2-7
v_call: TRBV12-3/TRBV12-4
cdr3_aa: CASRDRKREHEQYF
cdr3_nt: TGTGCCAGCAGGGACCGGAAGCGGGAACACGAGCAGTACTTC

d_call: -
clone_size: few
j_call: TRBJ2-7
v_call: TRBV20-1
cdr3_aa: CSAPTGFDNEQYF
cdr3_nt: TGCAGTGCCCCAACAGGGTTCGACAACGAGCAGTACTTC

d_call: -
clone_size: many
j_call: TRBJ2-4
v_call: TRBV4-1
cdr3_aa: CASSQEGGEDIQYF
cdr3_nt: TGCGCCAGCAGCCAAGAGGGGGGTGAGGACATTCAGTACTTC

d_call: -
clone_size: few
j_call: TRBJ1-2
v_call: TRBV4-1
cdr3_aa: CASSRVGDYGYTF
cdr3_nt: TGCGCCAGCAGCCGGGTAGGAGACTATGGCTACACCTTC

d_call: TRBD2
clone_size: many
j_call: TRBJ2-7
v_call: TRBV20-1
cdr3_aa: CSARPASGGFSYEQYF
cdr3_nt: TGCAGTGCTAGACCGGCTAGCGGGGGGTTCTCCTACGAGCAGTACTTC

d_call: -
clone_size: many
j_call: TRBJ2-2
v_call: TRBV5-1
cdr3_aa: CASSFPGELFF
cdr3_nt: TGCGCCAGCAGCTTCCCCGGGGAGCTGTTTTTT

d_call: TRBD2
clone_size: many
j_call: TRBJ2-1
v_call: TRBV7-9
cdr3_aa: CASSSNSGLADFNEQFF
cdr3_nt: TGTGCCAGCAGCTCAAACTCGGGACTAGCGGATTTTAATGAGCAGTTCTTC

d_call: -
clone_size: many
j_call: TRBJ2-4
v_call: TRBV20-1
cdr3_aa: CSAEGRWGAKNIQYF
cdr3_nt: TGCAGTGCTGAGGGACGGTGGGGAGCCAAAAACATTCAGTACTTC

d_call: -
clone_size: many
j_call: TRBJ2-7
v_call: TRBV5-1
cdr3_aa: CASSLAQQLRQYF
cdr3_nt: TGCGCCAGCAGCTTGGCCCAACAACTTAGGCAGTACTTC

d_call: -
clone_size: -
j_call: TRBJ2-3
v_call: TRBV5-6
cdr3_aa: CASSPQNIATQYF
cdr3_nt: TGTGCCAGCAGCCCCCAAAACATTGCTACGCAGTATTTT

d_call: -
clone_size: -
j_call: TRBJ1-1
v_call: TRBV24-1
cdr3_aa: CALQGTPFNTEAFF
cdr3_nt: TGTGCCCTCCAGGGGACACCCTTTAACACTGAAGCTTTCTTT

d_call: -
clone_size: many
j_call: TRBJ1-1
v_call: TRBV7-9
cdr3_aa: CASSPRGPEAFF
cdr3_nt: TGTGCCAGCAGCCCAAGAGGTCCCGAAGCTTTCTTT

d_call: -
clone_size: -
j_call: TRBJ2-5
v_call: TRBV12-3/TRBV12-4
cdr3_aa: CASSLDVGDETQYF
cdr3_nt: TGTGCCAGCAGTTTAGATGTGGGGGACGAGACCCAGTACTTC

d_call: TRBD1
clone_size: medium-sized
j_call: TRBJ1-6
v_call: TRBV28
cdr3_aa: CASSPPGQGSSPLHF
cdr3_nt: TGTGCCAGCAGCCCTCCGGGACAGGGGTCTTCACCCCTCCACTTT

d_call: -
clone_size: -
j_call: TRBJ2-1
v_call: TRBV9
cdr3_aa: CASSVAGDIYNEQFF
cdr3_nt: TGTGCCAGCAGCGTAGCGGGGGATATCTACAATGAGCAGTTCTTC

d_call: TRBD1
clone_size: -
j_call: TRBJ1-2
v_call: TRBV7-2
cdr3_aa: CASSSITGGVVYGYTF
cdr3_nt: TGTGCCAGCAGCTCTATTACAGGGGGCGTCGTCTATGGCTACACCTTC